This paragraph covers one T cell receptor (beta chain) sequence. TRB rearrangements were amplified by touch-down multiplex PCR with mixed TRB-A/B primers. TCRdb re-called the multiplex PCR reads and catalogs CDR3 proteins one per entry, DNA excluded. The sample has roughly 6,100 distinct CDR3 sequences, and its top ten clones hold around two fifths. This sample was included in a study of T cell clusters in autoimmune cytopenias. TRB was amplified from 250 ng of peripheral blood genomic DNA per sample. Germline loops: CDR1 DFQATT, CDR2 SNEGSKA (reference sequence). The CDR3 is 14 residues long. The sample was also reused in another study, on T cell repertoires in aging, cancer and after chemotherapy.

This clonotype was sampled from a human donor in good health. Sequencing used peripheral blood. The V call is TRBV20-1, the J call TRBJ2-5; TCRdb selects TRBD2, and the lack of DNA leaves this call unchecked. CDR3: CSARDAGGSQTQYF.